Below are 23 T cell receptor beta chains sequenced from a single sample in a study of tumor-infiltrating lymphocytes in primary liver carcinoma. For blood RNA, unsorted whole blood served as the source, and germline DNA was extracted too. Total RNA amounting to around 530 ng was the source from which TCR beta cDNA was made with a constant-region primer. Generation of the TCR beta libraries relied on three nested multiplex PCR rounds using slightly modified ARM-PCR. The two initial PCR rounds, about 9 cycles each, used TRBV1-TRBV30 forward and C-beta reverse primers. TCRdb re-analysed the multiplex PCR reads in MiXCR, keeping a single row per CDR3 protein. Among 310,000 or so distinct CDR3 sequences listed, 65% were seen once. The sample consisted of peripheral blood. The receptors were gathered from a man in his forties with primary liver carcinoma and hepatitis B virus infection.

This chain links TRBV6-2 or TRBV6-3 with TRBJ2-1, with D tentatively TRBD1 or TRBD2 (5 bases each). This CDR3 is built from 15 residues. V was cut by 2 bases and J by 6 bases, with 14 bases left in between. Germline V gives CDR1 MNHEY, CDR2 SVGEGT. CDR3 in DNA: TGTGCCAGCAGTTACATATGGTGGGACGGCAATGAGCAGTTCTTC. This translates into CASSYIWWDGNEQFF.

Details on this clonotype: A read error is possible here, since a much larger clone lies one base away. V and J are TRBV6-5 and TRBJ2-7; TRBD2 agrees at 10 bases. From germline, CDR1 is MNHEY and CDR2 SVGAGI. Germline trimming cut 7 bases from V and 4 bases from J; bases unmatched to any gene: 10. This CDR3 is built from 15 residues. The CDR3 protein is CASNTPSGRGYEQYF. In DNA, the CDR3 is TGTGCCAGCAATACTCCTAGCGGGAGAGGTTACGAGCAGTACTTC.

On this clonotype itself: With a much larger clone just one base away, this may be a read error. This rearrangement joins TRBV4-1 to TRBJ1-1; D is undetermined. The V end was cut by 1 base, the J end by 7 bases, with 13 bases between. CDR3 length equals 14 residues. Per the germline V gene, CDR1 is MGHRA and CDR2 is YSYEKL. The DNA for the CDR3 is TGCGCCAGCAGCCAAGCCGTTTTGACCTATGAAGCTTTCTTT. It encodes CASSQAVLTYEAFF.

This clonotype was found many times. V usage is TRBV10-3 and J usage is TRBJ2-1; D perhaps matches TRBD1 (6 bases). CDR3 size: 17 residues. Germline values: CDR1 ENHRY, CDR2 SYGVKD. Trimming shortened V by 2 bases and J by 5 bases, and 19 bases separated the two germline ends. The CDR3 loop reads CAISEPGQPRGNNEQFF. The CDR3 nucleotides read TGTGCCATCAGTGAGCCTGGACAGCCCCGAGGTAACAATGAGCAGTTCTTC.

About this clonotype itself: This may be a read error, as it is one base from a much larger clone. This chain links TRBV6-5 with TRBJ1-6; D unclear. Germline V CDR1 and CDR2: MNHEY, SVGAGI. V lost 3 bases, J lost 7 bases, and 13 bases lay in between. The CDR3 is 15 amino acids. The CDR3 bases are TGTGCCAGCAGTTATTTCCCAGTGGGGAATTCACCCCTCCACTTT. Protein product: CASSYFPVGNSPLHF.

V usage is TRBV20-1 and J usage is TRBJ2-1, with 7 bases lining up with TRBD1. The J segment lost 4 bases and the V segment lost 5 bases, leaving 11 bases of the junction unmatched. CDR3 length: 15 amino acids. Germline values: CDR1 DFQATT, CDR2 SNEGSKA (reference sequence). CDR3 sequence reads: CSAGDPGQTYNEQFF. Written as DNA, the CDR3 is TGCAGTGCTGGTGACCCGGGACAGACATACAATGAGCAGTTCTTC.

The chain employs TRBV20-1 and TRBJ2-6; 7 positions match TRBD1. The CDR3 is 14 amino acids. V shed 6 bases and J 4 bases; nucleotides not matched to a gene: 6. Germline V CDR1 and CDR2: DFQATT, SNEGSKA (reference sequence). CDR3 nucleotides: TGCAGTGCCCTGACAGGGTTGGGGGCCAACGTCCTGACTTTC. Protein sequence: CSALTGLGANVLTF.

This clonotype was seen only once. Mismatch with germline at one junction end may stem from a read error. The chain uses TRBV11-2 and TRBJ2-1, with D tentatively TRBD1 (6 bases). Germline V lookup: CDR1 SGHAT, CDR2 FQNNGV. The CDR3 loop spans 15 amino acids. This CDR3 reads CASSLQRGTYSEQFF. CDR3 coding DNA: TGTGCCAGCAGCCTCCAGAGAGGGACATACAGTGAGCAGTTCTTC.

Points on this clonotype: This may come from a read error, since a much larger clone is one base off. The V call is TRBV12-3 or TRBV12-4, the J call TRBJ1-1; no firm D call. This CDR3 has 14 amino acids. V lost 3 bases and J 4 bases, leaving 12 bases between the germline ends. Here the CDR3 reads CASSFWEGGTEAFF. CDR3 in DNA: TGTGCCAGCAGTTTCTGGGAAGGTGGCACTGAAGCTTTCTTT.

This clonotype was detected ten times or more. The chain links TRBV6-5 to TRBJ2-2; D gene uncertain. CDR3 length: 16 residues. CDR1 and CDR2 from the germline V gene are MNHEY and SVGAGI. The V end lost 0 bases, the J end lost 2 bases, and 10 bases lay between the germline ends. This CDR3 reads CASSYSPGPNTGELFF. The CDR3 DNA reads as TGTGCCAGCAGTTACTCTCCAGGTCCTAACACCGGGGAGCTGTTTTTT.

As regards this clonotype: One end of the junction varies from germline; a read error may be responsible. The chain couples TRBV11-2 to TRBJ2-1, with TRBD2 identical over 7 bases. The CDR3 runs to 13 residues. The germline V gene has CDR1 SGHAT and CDR2 FQNNGV. The CDR3 DNA follows: TGTGCCAGCGGAGGACTAGACGTCAATGAACAGCTCTTC. Amino acids: CASGGLDVNEQLF.

The rearrangement uses TRBV5-1 and TRBJ2-2, with a possible D match to TRBD1 (6 bases). Trimming cost V 6 bases and J 0 bases, with 15 bases left between them. Germline assignment: CDR1 SGHRS and CDR2 YFSETQ. This CDR3 contains 16 residues. CDR3 sequence: CASTLTAGANTGELFF. The DNA of the CDR3 is TGCGCCAGCACCTTAACGGCAGGGGCGAACACCGGGGAGCTGTTTTTT.

This clonotype occurred many times. The chain employs TRBV6-6 and TRBJ1-1; D not certain. The CDR3 totals 14 residues. The germline gives CDR1 MNHNY, CDR2 SVGAGI (reference sequence). With 7 bases removed from V and 3 bases from J, the gap between germline ends came to 15 bases. CDR3 protein: CASTDPDWDTEAFF. CDR3 sequence (DNA): TGTGCCAGCACCGACCCTGATTGGGACACTGAAGCTTTCTTT.

The rearrangement uses TRBV30 and TRBJ2-7; TRBD2 is a possible D gene (6 bases). Germline V lookup: CDR1 GTSNPN, CDR2 SVGIG (reference sequence). The CDR3 totals 15 residues. The V gene lost 3 bases and the J gene lost 0 bases, with 15 bases spanning the gap. For the CDR3, the DNA is TGTGCCTGGAGCGACCCAGCGGGTGCCTCCTACGAGCAGTACTTC. Residues: CAWSDPAGASYEQYF.

As regards this clonotype: A much bigger clone sits one base away, suggesting this may be a read error. The chain is built from TRBV6-5 and TRBJ2-7, with D maybe TRBD1 (5 bases). This CDR3 spans 17 amino acids. Deletions cut 0 bases from V and 4 bases from J, with 19 bases between. Germline-derived CDR1 and CDR2 are MNHEY and SVGAGI. The CDR3: CASSYSPPTRGLYEQYF. CDR3 DNA sequence: TGTGCCAGCAGTTACTCCCCTCCGACAAGGGGCCTTTACGAGCAGTACTTC.

The chain combines TRBV28 with TRBJ2-1; D perhaps matches TRBD2 (7 bases). The germline V gene encodes CDR1 MDHEN and CDR2 SYDVKM. V lost 7 bases, J lost 6 bases, and 19 bases lay in between. This CDR3 has 15 amino acids. Here the CDR3 reads CASTPSGGAGNEQFF. The CDR3 region has the DNA TGTGCCAGCACCCCGAGTGGGGGGGCTGGCAATGAGCAGTTCTTC.

The V call is TRBV11-2, the J call TRBJ2-1, with D possibly being TRBD2 (6 bases). CDR1 is SGHAT and CDR2 is FQNNGV in the germline V gene. The V end lost 4 bases, the J end lost 11 bases, and 18 bases lay between the germline ends. The CDR3 totals 14 residues. CDR3 in DNA: TGTGCCAGCAGCTCACTGACTAGGTCGGGGAAGCAGTTCTTC. Its protein is CASSSLTRSGKQFF.

About this clonotype itself: As the CDR3 is not closed by the conserved phenylalanine or tryptophan, this likely results from a read error. The chain carries TRBV5-1 and TRBJ2-1; D is perhaps TRBD1 or TRBD2 (5 bases each). Germline V gene sequence: CDR1 SGHRS, CDR2 YFSETQ. CDR3 length: 15 amino acids. This CDR3 is CASSLDGTSNNEQFL. CDR3 in DNA: TGCGCCAGCAGCTTGGATGGGACCTCCAACAATGAGCAGTTCTTA.

The V and J genes are TRBV5-6 and TRBJ2-7; TRBD2 matches 7 bases. The germline gives CDR1 SGHDT, CDR2 YYEEEE. There are 16 residues in the CDR3. V gave up 4 bases and J gave up 7 bases; unmatched junction bases: 17. This CDR3 is CASSATGGPPSSEQYF. In DNA, the CDR3 is TGTGCCAGCAGCGCGACGGGAGGCCCCCCTTCCTCTGAGCAGTACTTC.

About this clonotype: A much more abundant neighbour one base away suggests this may be a read error. The CDR3 DNA reads TGTGCCGGCCAGGGGGAGGGGATGCGCCCTTATAGCAATCAGCCCCAGCATTTT. This translates into CAGQGEGMRPYSNQPQHF. The rearrangement uses TRBV6-5 and TRBJ1-5; 7 bases are a match to TRBD1. The trim removed 11 bases at V and 0 bases at J, leaving 19 bases unmatched. Germline loops: CDR1 MNHEY, CDR2 SVGAGI. This CDR3 is 18 amino acids long.

Concerning this clonotype itself: A junction end diverges from the germline sequence, so it may reflect a read error. V gene TRBV6-2 or TRBV6-3 combines with J gene TRBJ2-2; TRBD2 matches 7 bases. Looked up from germline, CDR1 is MNHEY and CDR2 is SVGEGT. The CDR3 is 15 amino acids. CDR3 DNA: TGTGCCAGCAGTTATCGCGGGAGAGGCTCCGGGGAGCTGTTGTTT. Its translation is CASSYRGRGSGELLF.

This clonotype has a handful of counts. V and J are TRBV25-1 and TRBJ1-5; D is uncertain. The V gene lost 10 bases and the J gene lost 2 bases, with 12 bases spanning the gap. The CDR3 covers 13 residues. CDR1 and CDR2 from the germline V gene are MGHDK and SYGVNS. The CDR3 protein is CANEEIRNQPQHF. The DNA of the CDR3 is TGTGCCAACGAGGAAATTCGCAATCAGCCCCAGCATTTT.

A remark on this clonotype: This clone may be a read error of a much larger clone one base away. This sequence joins TRBV6-5 and TRBJ1-2; perhaps TRBD1 as D (5 bases). V was clipped by 8 bases and J by 8 bases, with 18 bases between them. The germline gives CDR1 MNHEY, CDR2 SVGAGI. The CDR3 covers 13 residues. As DNA, the CDR3 is TGTGCCAGCTGCCCTAGGAAGGGGATAGGCTACACCTTC. Encoded protein: CASCPRKGIGYTF.